Listed here is a single T cell receptor beta chain. The antigen is unknown. This entry comes from a study of blood T cells in healthy people across ages. Whole-study findings and limits: Estimated diversity that came from one million T cells was considered an underestimate.

Each donor supplied approximately 10 milliliters of peripheral blood. With each sample, at least 5 micrograms of total RNA were extracted. A second 7 to 11 cycle PCR used barcoded and J-beta primers. Each of the samples gave a minimum of 2.5 million paired-end reads that contained CDR3. TCRdb reprocessed the 5' RACE reads with MiXCR, giving one entry per CDR3 protein. This sample has 1.8 million or so distinct CDR3 sequences; roughly two fifths occur once, and the top ten carry more than 20%. The sequence derives from a human donor in good health. The sample comprised blood.

The CDR3 nucleotides read TGTGCCACCAGCATGACTAGCGGGGGGAATAATGAGCAGTTCTTC. Translated: CATSMTSGGNNEQFF. The chain has TRBV15 and TRBJ2-1; 13 bases map to TRBD2. This CDR3 is built from 15 residues. Germline V gives CDR1 LNHNV, CDR2 YYDKDF (reference sequence). The J segment lost 7 bases and the V segment lost 4 bases, leaving 4 bases of the junction unmatched. The whole variable domain, filled in from reference TRBV15 and TRBJ2-1, reads DAMVIQNPRYQVTQFGKPVTLSCSQTLNHNVMYWYQQKSSQAPKLLFHYYDKDFNNEADTPDNFQSRRPNTSFCFLDIRSPGLGDTAMYLCATSMTSGGNNEQFFGPGTRLTVL.